These 28 T cell receptor beta chains originate from one sample sequenced in a study of regulatory T cells in long-lasting Graves disease. The authors built TCR beta libraries using iRepertoire HTBI primers and Arm-PCR of CDR3 regions. TCRdb re-derived calls from the multiplex PCR reads in MiXCR, one entry per CDR3 protein. Of about 430,000 distinct CDR3 sequences in the sample, roughly 23% are singletons; the top ten hold roughly an eighth. Specified time point: persistent/refractory GD, antithyroid drugs over 5 years with positive TRAb. Construction of the TCR library relied on RNA isolated from PBMCs. The source material was peripheral blood mononuclear cells (PBMCs), sampled when the disease was refractory, from a patient treated with antithyroid drugs. The receptor set was obtained from a female donor with Graves disease.

This clonotype was counted ten times or more. The chain carries TRBV2 and TRBJ2-7; D is uncertain. This CDR3 has 13 amino acids. CDR1 is SNHLY and CDR2 is FYNNEI in the germline V gene. V lost 3 bases and J lost 3, with 9 bases in between. This CDR3 is CASSDVSNYEQYF. Here the CDR3 DNA reads TGTGCCAGCAGTGATGTAAGCAACTACGAGCAGTACTTC. Looking up the rest from reference TRBV2 and TRBJ2-7 gives the full variable domain: EPEVTQTPSHQVTQMGQEVILRCVPISNHLYFYWYRQILGQKVEFLVSFYNNEISEKSEIFDDQFSVERPDGSNFTLKIRSTKLEDSAMYFCASSDVSNYEQYFGPGTRLTVT.

This clonotype was found many times. The chain carries TRBV2 and TRBJ2-5; D not resolved. Germline loops: CDR1 SNHLY, CDR2 FYNNEI. V dropped 7 bases and J dropped 2 bases, with 14 bases sitting between them. The CDR3 contains 14 residues. CDR3 nucleotide sequence: TGTGCCAGCACCGCGGAGCAGAGTCAAGAGACCCAGTACTTC. Translating gives CASTAEQSQETQYF.

This chain uses TRBV5-1 with TRBJ1-4; 10 positions agree with TRBD1. V shed 4 bases and J 8 bases; nucleotides not matched to a gene: 5. The CDR3 extends over 14 amino acids. Germline V lookup: CDR1 SGHRS, CDR2 YFSETQ. The CDR3 region has the DNA TGCGCCAGCAGCGAGGGACAGGGGAAGGAAAAACTGTTTTTT. The encoded protein is CASSEGQGKEKLFF. Variable domain in full (rest from reference TRBV5-1 and TRBJ1-4): KAGVTQTPRYLIKTRGQQVTLSCSPISGHRSVSWYQQTPGQGLQFLFEYFSETQRNKGNFPGRFSGRQFSNSRSEMNVSTLELGDSALYLCASSEGQGKEKLFFGSGTQLSVL.

CDR3 sequence: CASRTTSITEAFF. The CDR3 DNA is TGTGCCAGCAGGACCACCAGCATCACTGAAGCTTTCTTT. The chain employs TRBV7-9 and TRBJ1-1; no clear D. V lost 6 bases to trimming and J lost 4 bases, with 12 bases between them. The CDR3 totals 13 residues. CDR1 SEHNR and CDR2 FQNEAQ come from the germline V gene (reference sequence).

At least ten counts were recorded for this clonotype. This chain joins TRBV28 and TRBJ2-7; 8 bases line up with TRBD1. Germline V gene sequence: CDR1 MDHEN, CDR2 SYDVKM. J was trimmed by 2 bases and V by 7 bases; bases with no gene match: 7. This CDR3 spans 14 amino acids. The DNA for the CDR3 is TGTGCCAGCAACCTCGGGGGACAGGCCTACGAGCAGTACTTC. This sequence encodes CASNLGGQAYEQYF.

The chain couples TRBV3-1 to TRBJ1-1; D uncertain. Trimming cost V 3 bases and J 4 bases, with 9 bases left between them. The CDR3 consists of 13 residues. Germline V gives CDR1 LGHDT, CDR2 YNNKEL (reference sequence). CDR3 amino acids: CASSQQPVTEAFF. The CDR3 DNA reads TGTGCCAGCAGCCAGCAACCAGTCACTGAAGCTTTCTTT.

The table lists this clonotype with many counts. The V and J genes are TRBV7-9 and TRBJ2-7, with D unclear. V lost 5 bases to trimming and J lost 2 bases, with 16 bases between them. CDR1 and CDR2 from the germline V gene are SEHNR and FQNEAQ (reference sequence). The CDR3 contains 15 residues. CDR3: CASSRALTPPYEQYF. DNA of the CDR3: TGTGCCAGCAGCCGCGCTCTTACCCCCCCCTACGAGCAGTACTTC. The complete variable domain, with remaining parts taken from reference TRBV7-9 and TRBJ2-7, reads DTGVSQNPRHKITKRGQNVTFRCDPISEHNRLYWYRQTLGQGPEFLTYFQNEAQLEKSRLLSDRFSAERPKGSFSTLEIQRTEQGDSAMYLCASSRALTPPYEQYFGPGTRLTVT.

The J gene is TRBJ2-7, the V gene TRBV3-1; D may be TRBD2 (6 bases). CDR1 and CDR2 (germline): LGHDT, YNNKEL (reference sequence). The CDR3 has 17 amino acids. The germline V and J ends were trimmed by 1 base and 0 bases, with 16 bases remaining between them. The CDR3 bases are TGTGCCAGCAGCCAAGGGGCTAGCGTTGATTTCTCCTACGAGCAGTACTTC. It encodes CASSQGASVDFSYEQYF.

The chain is built from TRBV15 and TRBJ2-2; D gene ambiguous. The V gene lost 0 bases and the J gene lost 7 bases, with 12 bases spanning the gap. CDR3 length: 15 amino acids. Germline V lookup: CDR1 LNHNV, CDR2 YYDKDF (reference sequence). The CDR3 is CATSRDNANGGELFF. The CDR3 nucleotides are TGTGCCACCAGCAGAGATAATGCCAACGGCGGGGAGCTGTTTTTT.

This clonotype was seen a few times. The chain joins TRBV6-9 to TRBJ2-7; D tentatively fits TRBD1 or TRBD2 (5 bases each). The CDR3 loop spans 15 amino acids. Trimming pared 4 bases from V and 5 bases from J, leaving 18 bases between. Germline loops: CDR1 MNHGY, CDR2 SVAAGI. CDR3 sequence: CASSLQGASVDEQYF. CDR3 nucleotides: TGTGCCAGCAGTTTGCAGGGAGCGAGCGTGGACGAGCAGTACTTC.

The sample holds many counts of this clonotype. Here the CDR3 reads CASSPPGTYEQYF. The CDR3 nucleotides read TGTGCCAGCAGCCCCCCGGGCACCTACGAGCAGTACTTC. The rearrangement joins TRBV3-1 to TRBJ2-7, with unresolved D. Deletions cut 4 bases from V and 2 bases from J, with 9 bases between. The germline gives CDR1 LGHDT, CDR2 YNNKEL (reference sequence). This CDR3 comprises 13 residues.

V is TRBV7-2 and J is TRBJ2-2, with TRBD1 identical over 8 bases. The germline V gene has CDR1 SGHTA and CDR2 FQGNSA. Trimming removed 0 bases from V and 4 bases from J; junction bases left unmatched: 7. This CDR3 is built from 17 residues. This CDR3 reads CASSLAIDRGSTGELFF. CDR3 in DNA: TGTGCCAGCAGCTTAGCCATTGACAGGGGTTCCACCGGGGAGCTGTTTTTT.

This clonotype showed up just a few times. This rearrangement joins TRBV3-1 to TRBJ1-1; 7 bases are a match to TRBD1. Per germline, CDR1 LGHDT and CDR2 YNNKEL (reference sequence). This CDR3 has 12 residues. V lost 5 bases to trimming and J lost 8 bases; unmatched junction nucleotides: 5. CDR3 bases: TGTGCCAGCAGCGGGACAGACTTAGAAGCTTTCTTT. Amino acid sequence: CASSGTDLEAFF. The complete variable domain, with remaining parts taken from reference TRBV3-1 and TRBJ1-1, reads DTAVSQTPKYLVTQMGNDKSIKCEQNLGHDTMYWYKQDSKKFLKIMFSYNNKELIINETVPNRFSPKSPDKAHLNLHINSLELGDSAVYFCASSGTDLEAFFGQGTRLTVV.

This clonotype has at least ten counts. The rearrangement links TRBV28 to TRBJ2-7; no firm D call. V lost 4 bases and J lost 3, with 7 bases in between. Germline CDR1 and CDR2: MDHEN and SYDVKM. The CDR3 extends over 12 amino acids. The CDR3 reads CASSSDVYEQYF. CDR3 nucleotides: TGTGCCAGCAGTTCAGACGTCTACGAGCAGTACTTC.

This clonotype was observed at least ten times. The J gene is TRBJ1-1, the V gene TRBV28; D unclear. This CDR3 is built from 16 residues. Looked up from germline, CDR1 is MDHEN and CDR2 is SYDVKM. V lost 7 bases and J lost 3, with 21 bases in between. In DNA, the CDR3 is TGTGCCAGCACCCACCCTTGGGCGTCTGGGGACACTGAAGCTTTCTTT. It encodes CASTHPWASGDTEAFF.

V gene TRBV12-3 or TRBV12-4 combines with J gene TRBJ2-1, with unresolved D. Trimming pared 8 bases from V and 3 bases from J, leaving 5 bases between. The CDR3 has 11 residues. This CDR3 reads CASAIYNEQFF. In nucleotides, the CDR3 is TGTGCCAGCGCTATCTACAATGAGCAGTTCTTC.

The chain is built from TRBV5-1 and TRBJ2-2; possible D gene TRBD2, 5 bases. V shed 0 bases and J shed 11 bases, with 14 bases lying between them. Per germline, CDR1 SGHRS and CDR2 YFSETQ. CDR3 size: 14 residues. The CDR3 DNA sequence: TGCGCCAGCAGCTTGGCAACTACTCGGGGAGAGCTGTTTTTT. Its translation is CASSLATTRGELFF.

This clonotype was detected ten times or more. The rearrangement joins TRBV12-3 or TRBV12-4 to TRBJ1-2, with D uncertain. The CDR3 runs to 13 residues. V was pared by 3 bases and J by 3 bases, with 8 bases between. The CDR3 protein is CASSFETHYGYTF. The CDR3 DNA reads as TGTGCCAGCAGTTTCGAGACGCACTATGGCTACACCTTC.

DNA of the CDR3: TGTGCCAGCAGTTTTCCAGCGGGAGGGATGGATGAGCAGTTCTTC. It is translated as CASSFPAGGMDEQFF. The chain joins TRBV28 to TRBJ2-1; TRBD2 agrees at 10 bases. This CDR3 spans 15 amino acids. The germline V gene encodes CDR1 MDHEN and CDR2 SYDVKM. V gave up 3 bases and J gave up 8 bases; unmatched junction bases: 7.

This clonotype showed up many times. The rearrangement joins TRBV28 to TRBJ2-7; the match to TRBD2 covers 11 bases. The germline V gene encodes CDR1 MDHEN and CDR2 SYDVKM. The CDR3 sequence is 13 residues long. V lost 6 bases, J lost 6 bases, and 4 bases stayed unmatched. For the CDR3, the DNA is TGTGCCAGCAGACTTCTAGCGGGAGGCGAGCAGTACTTC. Translating gives CASRLLAGGEQYF.

This clonotype was seen only a few times. V gene TRBV6-2 or TRBV6-3 combines with J gene TRBJ1-6; possibly TRBD1 for D (5 bases). CDR1 is MNHEY, CDR2 SVGEGT, per germline. This CDR3 is built from 17 residues. The V gene lost 5 bases and the J gene lost 10 bases, with 24 bases spanning the gap. The CDR3 sequence is CASSPTQTGGNDSPLHF. DNA for the CDR3: TGTGCCAGCAGTCCAACACAGACTGGGGGGAATGACTCACCCCTCCACTTT.

This clonotype was detected ten times or more. The chain has TRBV12-3 or TRBV12-4 and TRBJ2-5; the match to TRBD1 covers 9 bases. This CDR3 has 15 residues. J gave up 5 bases and V 5 bases, and 9 bases lay outside the gene matches. The CDR3 region has the DNA TGTGCCAGCAGTACCCAGACAGGGGGAGGTGAGACCCAGTACTTC. As protein: CASSTQTGGGETQYF.

The rearrangement uses TRBV14 and TRBJ1-2; the match to TRBD1 covers 8 bases. Per the germline V gene, CDR1 is SGHDN and CDR2 is FVKESK. The CDR3 extends over 15 amino acids. Trimming took 1 base from V and 8 from J; bases not matched to a gene: 9. DNA of the CDR3: TGTGCCAGCAGCCAAGGTCGTAGAGACAGGGGCGGCTACACCTTC. It translates to CASSQGRRDRGGYTF.

This clonotype was observed many times. The DNA of the CDR3 is TGTGCCAGCAGCCCTCTCAGGACTAGCGGGAGTGGCACGTACTTC. The encoded protein is CASSPLRTSGSGTYF. This chain connects TRBV3-1 to TRBJ2-4; 13 bases fit TRBD2. The CDR3 is 15 residues long. From germline, CDR1 is LGHDT and CDR2 YNNKEL (reference sequence). With 4 bases clipped from V and 15 bases from J, the junction kept 12 bases outside the gene matches. Complete variable domain (other parts from reference TRBV3-1 and TRBJ2-4): DTAVSQTPKYLVTQMGNDKSIKCEQNLGHDTMYWYKQDSKKFLKIMFSYNNKELIINETVPNRFSPKSPDKAHLNLHINSLELGDSAVYFCASSPLRTSGSGTYFGAGTRLSVL.

This clonotype was seen once. The chain has TRBV25-1 and TRBJ1-1, with 7 bases that match TRBD1. V lost 1 base and J lost 1; bases outside the gene matches: 3. The germline CDR1 and CDR2 sequences are MGHDK and SYGVNS. The CDR3 has 15 residues. CDR3 residues: CASSESRGTNTEAFF. CDR3 coding DNA: TGTGCCAGCAGTGAATCCAGGGGGACGAACACTGAAGCTTTCTTT.

V usage is TRBV20-1 and J usage is TRBJ2-7; weak D call: TRBD2 (6 bases). The V gene lost 2 bases and the J gene lost 2 bases, with 10 bases spanning the gap. The germline CDR1 and CDR2 sequences are DFQATT and SNEGSKA (reference sequence). The CDR3 contains 13 residues. The CDR3 spells CSARRSGAYEQYF. CDR3 bases: TGCAGTGCTAGAAGGTCGGGAGCCTACGAGCAGTACTTC.

This clonotype was seen repeatedly, ten times or more. The CDR3 here is CASSLRQGWNQPQHF. The CDR3 nucleotides are TGTGCCAGCAGTCTACGACAGGGTTGGAATCAGCCCCAGCATTTT. The genes are TRBV12-3 or TRBV12-4 and TRBJ1-5; TRBD1 aligns across 7 bases. The CDR3 loop spans 15 amino acids. Unmatched junction bases numbered 8, after V lost 5 bases and J lost 4 bases.

Of note for this clonotype: One end of the junction fails to match germline, which may point to a read error. The chain uses TRBV11-2 and TRBJ2-5; 7 bases are a match to TRBD1. The CDR3 runs 13 residues. Germline V CDR1 and CDR2: SGHAT, FQNNGV. CDR3 residues: CASSLPGGETRYF. CDR3 DNA: TGTGCCAGCAGCTTACCAGGGGGAGAGACCCGGTACTTC.